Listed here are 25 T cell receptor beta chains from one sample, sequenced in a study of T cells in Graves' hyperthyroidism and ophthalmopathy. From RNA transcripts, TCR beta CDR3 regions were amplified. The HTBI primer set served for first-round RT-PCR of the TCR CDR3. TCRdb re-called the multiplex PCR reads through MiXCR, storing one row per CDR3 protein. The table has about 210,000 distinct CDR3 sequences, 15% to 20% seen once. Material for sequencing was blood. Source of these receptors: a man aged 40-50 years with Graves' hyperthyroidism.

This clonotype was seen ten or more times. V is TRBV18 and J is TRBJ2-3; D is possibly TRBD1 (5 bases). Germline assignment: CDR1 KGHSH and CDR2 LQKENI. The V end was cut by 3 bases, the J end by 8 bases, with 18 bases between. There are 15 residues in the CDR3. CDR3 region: CASSPRQFESPTQYF. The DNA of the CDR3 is TGTGCCAGCTCACCTCGACAGTTTGAGTCTCCTACGCAGTATTTT. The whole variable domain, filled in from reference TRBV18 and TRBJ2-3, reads NAGVMQNPRHLVRRRGQEARLRCSPMKGHSHVYWYRQLPEEGLKFMVYLQKENIIDESGMPKERFSAEFPKEGPSILRIQQVVRGDSAAYFCASSPRQFESPTQYFGPGTRLTVL.

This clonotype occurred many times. The CDR3 loop reads CASREQAYEQYF. The CDR3, as DNA: TGTGCCAGCAGGGAACAGGCCTACGAGCAGTACTTC. The V call is TRBV6-5, the J call TRBJ2-7, with TRBD1 as a possible D gene (5 bases). Germline assignment: CDR1 MNHEY and CDR2 SVGAGI. The V gene lost 6 bases and the J gene lost 2 bases, with 8 bases spanning the gap. This CDR3 contains 12 residues.

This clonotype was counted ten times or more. The CDR3: CASSYNRGLVAFF. CDR3 sequence (DNA): TGTGCCAGCAGTTACAACAGGGGGCTCGTAGCTTTCTTT. V usage is TRBV6-2 or TRBV6-3 and J usage is TRBJ1-1; TRBD1 matches 9 bases. Per germline, CDR1 MNHEY and CDR2 SVGEGT. The CDR3 covers 13 residues. The junction had 5 bases not matched to a gene; V was cut back by 2 bases and J by 10 bases.

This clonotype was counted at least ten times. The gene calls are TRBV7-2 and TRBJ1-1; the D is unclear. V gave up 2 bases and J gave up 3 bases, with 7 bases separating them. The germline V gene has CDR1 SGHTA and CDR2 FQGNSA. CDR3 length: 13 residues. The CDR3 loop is CASSLNGYTEAFF. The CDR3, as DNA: TGTGCCAGCAGCTTAAACGGGTACACTGAAGCTTTCTTT.

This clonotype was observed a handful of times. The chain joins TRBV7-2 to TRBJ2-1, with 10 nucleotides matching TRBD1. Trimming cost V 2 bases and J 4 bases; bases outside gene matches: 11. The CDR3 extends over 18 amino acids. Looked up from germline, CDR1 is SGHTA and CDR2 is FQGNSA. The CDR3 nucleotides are TGTGCCAGCAGCTTATTTAGCCTGCGACAGGGGGCTTACAATGAGCAGTTCTTC. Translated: CASSLFSLRQGAYNEQFF.

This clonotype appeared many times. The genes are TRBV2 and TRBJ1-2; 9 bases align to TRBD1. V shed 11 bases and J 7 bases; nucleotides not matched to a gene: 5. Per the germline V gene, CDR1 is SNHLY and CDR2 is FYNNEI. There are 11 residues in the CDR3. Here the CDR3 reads CAGQGSGGYTF. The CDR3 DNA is TGTGCCGGACAGGGGTCTGGTGGCTACACCTTC. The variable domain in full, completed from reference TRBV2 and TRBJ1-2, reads EPEVTQTPSHQVTQMGQEVILRCVPISNHLYFYWYRQILGQKVEFLVSFYNNEISEKSEIFDDQFSVERPDGSNFTLKIRSTKLEDSAMYFCAGQGSGGYTFGSGTRLTVV.

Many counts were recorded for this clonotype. CDR3 in DNA: TGTGCCAGCAGTGACGGCCGATTCGATGGCTACACCTTC. Protein product: CASSDGRFDGYTF. This chain joins TRBV6-1 and TRBJ1-2, with D hard to call. Germline lookup yields CDR1 MNHNS and CDR2 SASEGT. The V end lost 3 bases, the J end lost 6 bases, and 11 bases lay between the germline ends. The CDR3 spans 13 residues.

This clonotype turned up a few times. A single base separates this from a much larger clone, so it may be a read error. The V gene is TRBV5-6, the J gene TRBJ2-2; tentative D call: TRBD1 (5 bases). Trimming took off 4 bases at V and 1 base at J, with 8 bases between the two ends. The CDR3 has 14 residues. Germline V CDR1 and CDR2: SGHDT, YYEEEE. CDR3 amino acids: CASSHGQNTGELFF. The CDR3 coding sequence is TGTGCCAGCAGCCACGGACAGAACACCGGGGAGCTGTTTTTT.

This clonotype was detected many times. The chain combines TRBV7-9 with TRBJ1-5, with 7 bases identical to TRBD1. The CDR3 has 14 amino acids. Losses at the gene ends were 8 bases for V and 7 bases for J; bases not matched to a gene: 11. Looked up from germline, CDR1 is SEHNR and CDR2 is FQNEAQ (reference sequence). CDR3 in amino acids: CASPPGQRGQPQHF. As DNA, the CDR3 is TGTGCCAGCCCTCCGGGACAGAGAGGGCAGCCCCAGCATTTT.

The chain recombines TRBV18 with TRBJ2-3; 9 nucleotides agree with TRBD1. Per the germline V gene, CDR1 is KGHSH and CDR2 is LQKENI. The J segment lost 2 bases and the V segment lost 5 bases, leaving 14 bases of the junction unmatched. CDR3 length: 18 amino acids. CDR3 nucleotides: TGTGCCAGCTCAGCCACGGCGGCCGGGACAGGGACCACAGATACGCAGTATTTT. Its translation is CASSATAAGTGTTDTQYF.

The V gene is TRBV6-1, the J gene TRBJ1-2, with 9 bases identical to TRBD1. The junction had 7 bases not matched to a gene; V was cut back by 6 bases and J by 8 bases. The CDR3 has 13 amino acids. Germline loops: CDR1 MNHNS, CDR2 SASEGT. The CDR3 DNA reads TGTGCCAGCAGAACCGGGACAGGGTCCGGCTACACCTTC. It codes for CASRTGTGSGYTF.

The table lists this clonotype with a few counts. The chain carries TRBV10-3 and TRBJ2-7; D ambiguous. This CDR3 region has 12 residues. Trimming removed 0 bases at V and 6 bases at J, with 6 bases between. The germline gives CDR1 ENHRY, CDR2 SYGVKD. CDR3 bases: TGTGCCATCAGTGAGTCAAGGGCCGAGCAGTACTTC. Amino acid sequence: CAISESRAEQYF.

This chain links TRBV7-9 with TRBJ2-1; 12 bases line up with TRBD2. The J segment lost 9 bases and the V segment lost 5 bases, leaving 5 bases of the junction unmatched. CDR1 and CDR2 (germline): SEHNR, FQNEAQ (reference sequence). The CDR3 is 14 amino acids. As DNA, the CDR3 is TGTGCCAGCAGCCGACTAGCGGGGGTACTTGAGCAGTTCTTC. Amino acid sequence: CASSRLAGVLEQFF.

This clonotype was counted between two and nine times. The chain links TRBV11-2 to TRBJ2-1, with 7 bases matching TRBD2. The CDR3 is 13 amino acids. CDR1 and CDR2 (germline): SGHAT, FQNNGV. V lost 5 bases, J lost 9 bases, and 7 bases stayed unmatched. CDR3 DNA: TGTGCCAGCAGCCCCCTAGGGGAGGGTGAGCAGTTCTTC. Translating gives CASSPLGEGEQFF.

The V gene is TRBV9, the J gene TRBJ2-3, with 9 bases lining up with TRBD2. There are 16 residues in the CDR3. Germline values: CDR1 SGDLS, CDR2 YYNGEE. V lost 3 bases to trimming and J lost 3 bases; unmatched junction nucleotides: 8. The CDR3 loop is CASSDPAGGQTDTQYF. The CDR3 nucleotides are TGTGCCAGCAGCGACCCAGCGGGGGGCCAGACAGATACGCAGTATTTT.

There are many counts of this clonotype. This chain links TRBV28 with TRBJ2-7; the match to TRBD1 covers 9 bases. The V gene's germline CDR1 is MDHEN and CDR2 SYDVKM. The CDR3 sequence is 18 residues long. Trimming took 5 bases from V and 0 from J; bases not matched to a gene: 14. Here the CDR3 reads CASSHTGGAGLTSYEQYF. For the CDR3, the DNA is TGTGCCAGCAGTCATACAGGGGGCGCAGGTTTAACCTCCTACGAGCAGTACTTC.

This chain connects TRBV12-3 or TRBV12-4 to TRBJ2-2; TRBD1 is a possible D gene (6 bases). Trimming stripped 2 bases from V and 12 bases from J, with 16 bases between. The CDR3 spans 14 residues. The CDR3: CASSLLARGAKLFF. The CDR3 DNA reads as TGTGCCAGCAGTTTATTAGCCAGGGGAGCAAAGCTGTTTTTT.

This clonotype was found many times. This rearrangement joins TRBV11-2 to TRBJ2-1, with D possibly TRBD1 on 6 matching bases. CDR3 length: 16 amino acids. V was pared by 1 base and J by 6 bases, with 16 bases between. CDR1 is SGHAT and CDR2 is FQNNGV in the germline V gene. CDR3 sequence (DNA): TGTGCCAGCAGCTTAGTTAGTGAAGGGGGAAGCAATGAGCAGTTCTTC. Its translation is CASSLVSEGGSNEQFF. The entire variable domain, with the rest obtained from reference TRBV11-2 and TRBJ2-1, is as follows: EAGVAQSPRYKIIEKRQSVAFWCNPISGHATLYWYQQILGQGPKLLIQFQNNGVVDDSQLPKDRFSAERLKGVDSTLKIQPAKLEDSAVYLCASSLVSEGGSNEQFFGPGTRLTVL.

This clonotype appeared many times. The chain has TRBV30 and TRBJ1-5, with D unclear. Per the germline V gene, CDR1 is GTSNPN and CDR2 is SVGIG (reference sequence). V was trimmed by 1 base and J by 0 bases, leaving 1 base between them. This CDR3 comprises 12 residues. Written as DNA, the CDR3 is TGTGCCTGGAGTGATAGCAATCAGCCCCAGCATTTT. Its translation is CAWSDSNQPQHF. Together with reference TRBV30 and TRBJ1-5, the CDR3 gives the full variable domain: SQTIHQWPATLVQPVGSPLSLECTVEGTSNPNLYWYRQAAGRGLQLLFYSVGIGQISSEVPQNLSASRPQDRQFILSSKKLLLSDSGFYLCAWSDSNQPQHFGDGTRLSIL.

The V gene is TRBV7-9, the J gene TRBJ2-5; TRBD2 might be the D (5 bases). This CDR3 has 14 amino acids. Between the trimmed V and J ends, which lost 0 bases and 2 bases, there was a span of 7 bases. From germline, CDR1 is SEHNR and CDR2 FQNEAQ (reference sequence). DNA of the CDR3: TGTGCCAGCAGCTTAGCCGGGAAACAAGAGACCCAGTACTTC. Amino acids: CASSLAGKQETQYF.

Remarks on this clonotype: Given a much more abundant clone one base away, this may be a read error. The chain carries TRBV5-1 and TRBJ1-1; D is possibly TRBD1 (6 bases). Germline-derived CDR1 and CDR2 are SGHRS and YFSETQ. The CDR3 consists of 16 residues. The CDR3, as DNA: TGCGCCAGCAGCTTACTGACAGGCCAAAGGAACACTGAAGCTCTCTTT. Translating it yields CASSLLTGQRNTEALF.

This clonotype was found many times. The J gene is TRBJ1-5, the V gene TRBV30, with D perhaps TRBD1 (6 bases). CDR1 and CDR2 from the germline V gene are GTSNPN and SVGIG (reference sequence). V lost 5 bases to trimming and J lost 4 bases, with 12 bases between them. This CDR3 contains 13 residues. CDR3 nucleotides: TGTGCCTGGTCCCAAGACAGGAATCAGCCCCAGCATTTT. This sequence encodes CAWSQDRNQPQHF.

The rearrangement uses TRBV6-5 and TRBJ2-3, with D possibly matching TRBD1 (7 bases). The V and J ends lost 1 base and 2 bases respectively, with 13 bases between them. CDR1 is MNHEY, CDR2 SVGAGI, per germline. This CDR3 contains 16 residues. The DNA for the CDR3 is TGTGCCAGCAGTTACTGGAGGGGGCGCTACACAGATACGCAGTATTTT. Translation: CASSYWRGRYTDTQYF.

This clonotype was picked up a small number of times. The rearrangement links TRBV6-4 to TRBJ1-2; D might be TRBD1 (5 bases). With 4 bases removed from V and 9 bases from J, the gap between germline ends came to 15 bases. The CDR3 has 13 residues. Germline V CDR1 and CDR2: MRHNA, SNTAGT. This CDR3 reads CASSAETDQSYTF. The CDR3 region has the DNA TGTGCCAGCAGTGCGGAGACAGACCAGAGCTACACCTTC.

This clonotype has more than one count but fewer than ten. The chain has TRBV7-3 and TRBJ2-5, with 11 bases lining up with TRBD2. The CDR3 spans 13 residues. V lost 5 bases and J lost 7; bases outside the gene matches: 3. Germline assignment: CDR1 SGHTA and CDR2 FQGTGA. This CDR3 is CASSRLAGLTQYF. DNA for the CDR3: TGTGCCAGCAGCCGACTAGCGGGGTTGACCCAGTACTTC.